This entry features one T cell receptor (beta chain) sequence. From germline, CDR1 is SGHRS and CDR2 YFSETQ. The CDR3 sequence is 18 residues long. Trimming removed 9 bases from V and 6 bases from J; junction bases left unmatched: 22. The sample belongs to a study of blood T cell repertoires in COVID-19. Study-wide background: The United States, Italy and Spain supplied acute and convalescent COVID-19 samples. T cells, B-cell-depleted T cells, or PBMCs provided the cDNA or gDNA that served as material.

Methods used by the authors: Using reference gene primer amplification, nucleated cell counts were estimated. The repertoire was sequenced with immunoSEQ multiplex PCR; TCRdb's copy has only in-frame clones and lacks some. V and J calls and clone size are those listed in that table; D and trimming were worked out from the DNA. Among under 95,000 clones listed, around 80% were seen once. This receptor was taken from an elderly woman with acute or convalescent COVID-19. The genes are TRBV5-1 and TRBJ2-1, with TRBD2 identical over 9 bases. Sequencing was performed on peripheral blood. CDR3 sequence: CATALGQVAGGVSNEQFF. CDR3 DNA: TGCGCCACCGCCCTAGGACAGGTTGCGGGAGGGGTCTCCAATGAGCAGTTCTTC. Full variable domain (outside the CDR3, taken from reference TRBV5-1 and TRBJ2-1): KAGVTQTPRYLIKTRGQQVTLSCSPISGHRSVSWYQQTPGQGLQFLFEYFSETQRNKGNFPGRFSGRQFSNSRSEMNVSTLELGDSALYLCATALGQVAGGVSNEQFFGPGTRLTVL.